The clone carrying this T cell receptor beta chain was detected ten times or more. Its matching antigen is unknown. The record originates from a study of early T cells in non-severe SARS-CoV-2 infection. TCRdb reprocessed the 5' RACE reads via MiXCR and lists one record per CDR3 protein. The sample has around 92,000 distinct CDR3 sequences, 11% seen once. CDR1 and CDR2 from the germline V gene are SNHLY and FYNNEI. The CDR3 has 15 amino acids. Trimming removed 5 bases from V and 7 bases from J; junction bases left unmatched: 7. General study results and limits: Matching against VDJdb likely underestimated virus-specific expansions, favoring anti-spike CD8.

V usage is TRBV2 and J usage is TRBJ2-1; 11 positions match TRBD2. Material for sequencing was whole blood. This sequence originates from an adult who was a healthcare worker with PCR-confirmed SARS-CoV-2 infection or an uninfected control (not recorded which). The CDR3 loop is CASSKLAGAGNEQFF. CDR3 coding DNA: TGTGCCAGCAGTAAACTAGCGGGGGCTGGTAATGAGCAGTTCTTC.